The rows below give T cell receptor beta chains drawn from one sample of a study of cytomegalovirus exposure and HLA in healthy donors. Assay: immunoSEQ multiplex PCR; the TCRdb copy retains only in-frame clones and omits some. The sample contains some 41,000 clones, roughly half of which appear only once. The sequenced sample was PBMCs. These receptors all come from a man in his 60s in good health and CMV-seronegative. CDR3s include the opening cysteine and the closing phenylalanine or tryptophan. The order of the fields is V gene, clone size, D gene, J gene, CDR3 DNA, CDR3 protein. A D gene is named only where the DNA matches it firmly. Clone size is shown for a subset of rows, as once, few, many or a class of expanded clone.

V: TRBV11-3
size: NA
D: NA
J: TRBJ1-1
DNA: TGTGCCAGCAGCGACAGGAGGAACACTGAAGCTTTCTTT
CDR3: CASSDRRNTEAFF

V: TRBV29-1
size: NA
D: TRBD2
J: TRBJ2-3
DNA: TGCAGCGTTAGGACTAGCCTCAAGCCAGATACGCAGTATTTT
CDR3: CSVRTSLKPDTQYF

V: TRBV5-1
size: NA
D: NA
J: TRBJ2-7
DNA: TGCGCCAGCAGCTTAGGGGCCCAGGGGTCCGAGCAGTACTTC
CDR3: CASSLGAQGSEQYF

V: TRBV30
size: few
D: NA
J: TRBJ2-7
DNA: TGTGCCACGGCGGTAGGGCTAGCCCTTTCCGAGCAGTACTTC
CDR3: CATAVGLALSEQYF

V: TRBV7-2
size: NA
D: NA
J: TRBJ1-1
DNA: TGTGCCAGCAGCTTAGTAGGCGGCGTGAACACTGAAGCTTTCTTT
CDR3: CASSLVGGVNTEAFF

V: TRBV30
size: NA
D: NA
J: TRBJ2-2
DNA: TGTGCCTGGGGAGGGGTATTGGGTCGGGGGGAGCTGTTTTTT
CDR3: CAWGGVLGRGELFF

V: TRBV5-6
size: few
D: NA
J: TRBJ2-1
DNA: TGTGCCAGCAGCTTCCTGAATGAGCAGTTCTTC
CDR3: CASSFLNEQFF

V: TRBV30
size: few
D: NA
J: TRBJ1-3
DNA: TGTGCCTTGCCCGGTGGAAACACCATATATTTT
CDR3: CALPGGNTIYF

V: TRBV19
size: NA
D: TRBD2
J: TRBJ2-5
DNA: TGTGCCAGTAGTAGCCTGACGGGAGGGGAGACCCAGTACTTC
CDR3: CASSSLTGGETQYF

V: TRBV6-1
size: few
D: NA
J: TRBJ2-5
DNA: TGTGCCAGCAGGGAGAAGAGAACCCAGTACTTC
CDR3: CASREKRTQYF